A selection of T cell receptor beta chains follows, all from one sample in a study of CD8 T cells in ankylosing spondylitis. TCRdb re-called the 5' RACE reads with MiXCR, one entry per CDR3 protein. Of about 130,000 distinct CDR3 sequences listed, about 7% are singletons. The sample was blood, either unsorted or a sorted T cell fraction (not recorded which). All receptors derive from a female donor with ankylosing spondylitis or in good health (not recorded which). CDR3s include the opening cysteine and the closing phenylalanine or tryptophan. D genes are given only for firm matches. Clone sizes are given selectively: once, few, many, or a class where the clone is expanded.

TRBJ2-1,-,-,TRBV24-1,TGTGCCACCAGCCCTACGGGACGGGTGAACAATGAGCAGTTCTTC,CATSPTGRVNNEQFF
TRBJ2-7,-,-,TRBV2,TGTGCCAGCAGTGAAGATGCGGCTTACGAGCAGTACTTC,CASSEDAAYEQYF
TRBJ2-3,-,many,TRBV12-3/TRBV12-4,TGTGCCAGCACCCCCCTGGGACGGGTGTACACAGATACGCAGTATTTT,CASTPLGRVYTDTQYF
TRBJ2-5,TRBD2,-,TRBV5-1,TGCGCCAGCAGCTTGGAGGGGCCTAGCGGGGGGAAGGAGACCCAGTACTTC,CASSLEGPSGGKETQYF
TRBJ1-6,TRBD1,few,TRBV13,TGTACCAGCAGCTTACCCTCAGGGGGCGCAAGGTATAATTCACCCCTCCACTTT,CTSSLPSGGARYNSPLHF
TRBJ1-6,TRBD1,-,TRBV7-2,TGTGCCAGCAACTCGGCCGGGACAGGGGACGGCTCACCCCTCCACTTT,CASNSAGTGDGSPLHF
TRBJ2-5,-,many,TRBV5-1,TGCGCCAGCAGCAAGATCAGGGAAGAGACCCAGTACTTC,CASSKIREETQYF
TRBJ1-1,TRBD1,few,TRBV29-1,TGCAGCGTTGTTTACGGGACAGGGGGTTCGGAAGCTTTCTTT,CSVVYGTGGSEAFF
TRBJ2-3,-,many,TRBV7-9,TGTGCCAGCAGCTTAGTAGCGGTTACAGATACGCAGTATTTT,CASSLVAVTDTQYF
TRBJ1-6,-,-,TRBV5-1,TGCGCCAGCAGCCCGAGGACAAGCTATAATTCACCCCTCCACTTT,CASSPRTSYNSPLHF
TRBJ1-1,-,many,TRBV12-3/TRBV12-4,TGTGCCAGCAGTTTAGAACTCTGGGAGACGAACACTGAAGCTTTCTTT,CASSLELWETNTEAFF
TRBJ2-3,-,many,TRBV7-2,TGTGCCAGCAGCATCTCAAGGGATACGCAGTATTTT,CASSISRDTQYF
TRBJ2-7,TRBD2,many,TRBV5-1,TGCGCCAGCAGCTTAACTAGCGGGAATATCCACGAGCAGTACTTC,CASSLTSGNIHEQYF
TRBJ2-3,-,many,TRBV7-6,TGTGCCAGCAGCTTATCCGGAAGGTCCTTTAGTACAGATACGCAGTATTTT,CASSLSGRSFSTDTQYF
TRBJ2-1,TRBD2,-,TRBV7-2,TGTGCCAGCAGCTTAGCCCTCGGTAGCGGGGTCTATGAGCAGTTCTTC,CASSLALGSGVYEQFF
TRBJ2-1,TRBD2,few,TRBV6-2/TRBV6-3,TGTGCCAGCAGCCGGGGACTAGCGGGGGGGGCCTCCTACAATGAGCAGTTCTTC,CASSRGLAGGASYNEQFF
TRBJ2-2,TRBD1,many,TRBV24-1,TGTGCCACCTCAGGGGGCCCCGGGGAGCTGTTTTTT,CATSGGPGELFF
TRBJ1-1,-,many,TRBV4-1,TGCGCCAGCAGCCAAGGGCCGACTGAAGCTTTCTTT,CASSQGPTEAFF
TRBJ1-4,-,many,TRBV11-2,TGTGCCAGCAGCTTAGCCCTGGGGGGCCGGAACGAAAAACTGTTTTTT,CASSLALGGRNEKLFF
TRBJ2-1,-,many,TRBV12-3/TRBV12-4,TGTGCCAGCACTAAGACTAGACCGGGGGAGCAGTTCTTC,CASTKTRPGEQFF
TRBJ1-2,-,many,TRBV3-1,TGTGCCAGCAGCGACAACAGGGTCGGCTACACCTTC,CASSDNRVGYTF
TRBJ1-2,TRBD1,-,TRBV6-5,TGTGCCAGCAGCCGGGACAGGGTAAATGGCTACACCTTC,CASSRDRVNGYTF
TRBJ2-3,TRBD2,many,TRBV10-3,TGTGCCATCAGTGAGACTAGCGGGGTGGGTCATGCAGATACGCAGTATTTT,CAISETSGVGHADTQYF
TRBJ1-6,-,many,TRBV5-5,TGTGCCAGCAGCACTCACAGGGAGGACTCCTATAATTCACCCCTCCACTTT,CASSTHREDSYNSPLHF
TRBJ2-7,-,many,TRBV19,TGTGCCAGCCGGGGGACGGATTCTTACGAGCAGTACTTC,CASRGTDSYEQYF
TRBJ1-5,-,many,TRBV12-3/TRBV12-4,TGTGCCAGCAGTTTGCTCGGCGGAGATCAGCCCCAGCATTTT,CASSLLGGDQPQHF
TRBJ2-1,TRBD2,many,TRBV20-1,TGCAGTGCTAGTGCTAGCGGCGATCCCAATGAGCAGTTCTTC,CSASASGDPNEQFF
TRBJ2-1,-,-,TRBV24-1,TGTGCCACCAGTGACCCCAGGCGGAAAAACAATGAGCAGTTCTTC,CATSDPRRKNNEQFF
TRBJ1-2,TRBD1,many,TRBV4-2,TGTGCCAGCAGCCAAGACGAACAGGGGGGCTATGGCTACACCTTC,CASSQDEQGGYGYTF
TRBJ2-7,TRBD1,many,TRBV29-1,TGCAGCACCGGACAGGGCTACGAGCAGTACTTC,CSTGQGYEQYF
TRBJ2-2,-,many,TRBV11-2,TGTGCCAGCAGCCCAGGGGTGAACACCGGGGAGCTGTTTTTT,CASSPGVNTGELFF
TRBJ1-1,-,-,TRBV5-4,TGTGCCAGCAGTAACCCGGGTGCCACTGAAGCTTTCTTT,CASSNPGATEAFF
TRBJ2-6,-,many,TRBV4-1,TGCGCCAGCACCCTCGTGAGCTCTGGGGCCAACGTCCTGACTTTC,CASTLVSSGANVLTF
TRBJ1-5,-,few,TRBV12-3/TRBV12-4,TGTGCCAGCAGTTTAAAAACAGGAGATAGCAATCAGCCCCAGCATTTT,CASSLKTGDSNQPQHF
TRBJ1-1,-,many,TRBV20-1,TGCAGTGCTAGTGGGGACAACTTGAACACTGAAGCTTTCTTT,CSASGDNLNTEAFF
TRBJ1-5,-,-,TRBV6-2/TRBV6-3,TGTGCCAGCAGTTACGCATTATGGAATCAGCCCCAGCATTTT,CASSYALWNQPQHF
TRBJ2-1,TRBD2,many,TRBV5-1,TGCGCCAGCAGCTTGGCCGGACTAGCGGGGGACAACTTCAATGAGCAGTTCTTC,CASSLAGLAGDNFNEQFF
TRBJ1-6,-,many,TRBV20-1,TGCAGTGCCACAGGAGAGACGAATTCACCCCTCCACTTT,CSATGETNSPLHF
TRBJ2-1,-,many,TRBV5-4,TGTGCCAGCAGCTCGGGGGGCACCAACAATGAGCAGTTCTTC,CASSSGGTNNEQFF
TRBJ2-3,-,many,TRBV20-1,TGCAGTGCTAGCGGAGGAGGGGGATCAGATACGCAGTATTTT,CSASGGGGSDTQYF
TRBJ1-2,-,-,TRBV12-3/TRBV12-4,TGTGCCAGCAGTTTGATTAGTTTCGATGGCTACACCTTC,CASSLISFDGYTF
TRBJ2-7,TRBD1,many,TRBV5-1,TGCGCCAGCAGGTTCAGGACAGGGGGTTCCTACGAGCAGTACTTC,CASRFRTGGSYEQYF